One and the same sample provided the 17 T cell receptor beta chains below, sequenced in a study of monozygotic twins with cystic fibrosis. The protocol was immunoSEQ multiplex PCR, while the TCRdb copy is restricted to in-frame clones and leaves out a portion. The sample has over 10,000 clones, almost 85% seen once; the top ten hold over 0.45%. Sequencing input: blood. The source is a man aged 18 to 29 with cystic fibrosis.

CDR3 region: CASSLGQGFTEAFF. The CDR3 region has the DNA TGTGCCAGCAGCTTGGGACAGGGATTTACTGAAGCTTTCTTT. This chain connects TRBV5-8 to TRBJ1-1; the match to TRBD1 covers 7 bases. Trimming cost V 0 bases and J 5 bases; bases outside gene matches: 4. The CDR3 totals 14 residues. Germline loops: CDR1 SGHTS, CDR2 YDEGEE.

The V gene is TRBV4-1, the J gene TRBJ2-3; TRBD1 or TRBD2 may be the D gene (6 bases each). This CDR3 region has 16 residues. Deletions cut 0 bases from V and 6 bases from J, with 16 bases between. CDR1 and CDR2 from the germline V gene are MGHRA and YSYEKL. CDR3 DNA sequence: TGCGCCAGCAGCCAAGATTTTGGGGGGCATGCGGATACGCAGTATTTT. Translation: CASSQDFGGHADTQYF.

The chain couples TRBV28 to TRBJ2-3; D is perhaps TRBD2 (6 bases). Germline loops: CDR1 MDHEN, CDR2 SYDVKM. With 3 bases removed from V and 0 bases from J, the gap between germline ends came to 10 bases. The CDR3 consists of 15 residues. CDR3 loop: CASSFSGVSTDTQYF. CDR3 coding DNA: TGTGCCAGCAGTTTTTCGGGGGTTAGCACAGATACGCAGTATTTT.

The chain uses TRBV7-8 and TRBJ2-5; maybe TRBD1 (5 bases). The CDR3 consists of 15 residues. Germline V gene sequence: CDR1 SGHVS, CDR2 FQNEAQ. V shed 1 base and J shed 3 bases, with 12 bases lying between them. CDR3 DNA: TGTGCCAGCAGCTTAGTACGATCGACAGAAGAGACCCAGTACTTC. It translates to CASSLVRSTEETQYF.

The chain joins TRBV6-5 to TRBJ2-1; D assignment may be TRBD1 or TRBD2 (5 bases each). Germline V CDR1 and CDR2: MNHEY, SVGAGI. Trimming cost V 2 bases and J 2 bases, with 7 bases left between them. The CDR3 covers 14 residues. The CDR3 reads CASSYVGAYNEQFF. CDR3 bases: TGTGCCAGCAGTTACGTGGGGGCCTACAATGAGCAGTTCTTC.

CDR3 sequence (DNA): TGTGCCAGCAGCTCCCCACCGGAGGGACACCAAGAGACCCAGTACTTC. Translation gives CASSSPPEGHQETQYF. This rearrangement joins TRBV7-9 to TRBJ2-5, with D perhaps TRBD2 (6 bases). The CDR3 consists of 16 residues. Per germline, CDR1 SEHNR and CDR2 FQNEAQ (reference sequence). The germline V and J ends were trimmed by 4 bases and 0 bases, with 15 bases remaining between them.

The chain joins TRBV6-5 to TRBJ1-4; perhaps TRBD1 as D (6 bases). The CDR3 is 13 residues long. With 5 bases removed from V and 7 bases from J, the gap between germline ends came to 11 bases. The germline gives CDR1 MNHEY, CDR2 SVGAGI. CDR3 residues: CASSPPGVEKLFF. The CDR3 DNA sequence: TGTGCCAGCAGTCCCCCAGGGGTTGAAAAACTGTTTTTT.

The rearrangement links TRBV28 to TRBJ2-7, with 8 bases aligning to TRBD1. The CDR3 extends over 15 amino acids. The germline gives CDR1 MDHEN, CDR2 SYDVKM. V dropped 5 bases and J dropped 1; count of bases not matched to a gene: 7. CDR3 loop: CASSDRDRSSYEQYF. Here the CDR3 DNA reads TGTGCCAGCAGTGACCGGGACAGGAGTTCCTACGAGCAGTACTTC.

Here the CDR3 DNA reads TGTGCCAGCAGTGGGGACTTAACCACAGATACGCAGTATTTT. This translates into CASSGDLTTDTQYF. V and J are TRBV2 and TRBJ2-3, with D perhaps matching TRBD2 (6 bases). Germline assignment: CDR1 SNHLY and CDR2 FYNNEI. The CDR3 sequence is 14 residues long. V lost 4 bases and J lost 2, with 10 bases in between.

The chain couples TRBV6-6 to TRBJ1-4, with D unresolved. Germline loops: CDR1 MNHNY, CDR2 SVGAGI (reference sequence). V was shortened by 4 bases and J by 5 bases, with 11 bases between the two germline ends. The CDR3 has 14 residues. The DNA for the CDR3 is TGTGCCAGCAGTTCTAGGCAGGAGAATGAAAAACTGTTTTTT. Translating gives CASSSRQENEKLFF.

The chain joins TRBV6-4 to TRBJ2-1, with D possibly TRBD2 on 7 matching bases. The CDR3 totals 13 residues. Germline lookup yields CDR1 MRHNA and CDR2 SNTAGT. The V end was cut by 6 bases, the J end by 5 bases, with 11 bases between. The DNA for the CDR3 is TGTGCCAGCAGACAGGGACTAAACAATGAGCAGTTCTTC. Its translation is CASRQGLNNEQFF.

The V and J genes are TRBV14 and TRBJ2-3; D not resolved. CDR1 is SGHDN and CDR2 is FVKESK in the germline V gene. Trimming removed 1 base from V and 1 base from J, with 3 bases in between. This CDR3 contains 13 residues. The CDR3 spells CASSQVGTDTQYF. DNA of the CDR3: TGTGCCAGCAGCCAAGTGGGCACAGATACGCAGTATTTT.

The chain carries TRBV28 and TRBJ1-5; 8 nucleotides agree with TRBD1. The CDR3 is made up of 13 amino acids. J gave up 2 bases and V 6 bases, and 0 bases lay outside the gene matches. Germline assignment: CDR1 MDHEN and CDR2 SYDVKM. Here the CDR3 DNA reads TGTGCCAGCAGGGGACAGGGCAATCAGCCCCAGCATTTT. It is translated as CASRGQGNQPQHF. Supplemented by reference TRBV28 and TRBJ1-5, the full variable domain reads DVKVTQSSRYLVKRTGEKVFLECVQDMDHENMFWYRQDPGLGLRLIYFSYDVKMKEKGDIPEGYSVSREKKERFSLILESASTNQTSMYLCASRGQGNQPQHFGDGTRLSIL.

The V and J genes are TRBV5-1 and TRBJ2-1; no clear D. The germline V and J ends were trimmed by 1 base and 7 bases, with 6 bases remaining between them. The CDR3 covers 12 residues. Germline V gene sequence: CDR1 SGHRS, CDR2 YFSETQ. The CDR3 region is CASSLTKNEQFF. The CDR3, as DNA: TGCGCCAGCAGCTTGACCAAGAATGAGCAGTTCTTC.

The V gene is TRBV30, the J gene TRBJ2-7; TRBD1 matches at 8 bases. J was trimmed by 2 bases and V by 2 bases; bases with no gene match: 5. The CDR3 totals 14 residues. Germline assignment: CDR1 GTSNPN and CDR2 SVGIG (reference sequence). CDR3 amino acids: CAWSTGGMAYEQYF. In nucleotides, the CDR3 is TGTGCCTGGAGTACAGGGGGGATGGCCTACGAGCAGTACTTC.

V and J are TRBV13 and TRBJ2-1, with 7 bases fitting TRBD1. Germline trimming cut 2 bases from V and 3 bases from J; bases unmatched to any gene: 4. CDR3 length equals 15 residues. The germline CDR1 and CDR2 sequences are PRHDT and FYEKMQ (reference sequence). In DNA, the CDR3 is TGTGCCAGCAGCTTAAACCGGGACAGCTACAATGAGCAGTTCTTC. Its translation: CASSLNRDSYNEQFF.

This rearrangement joins TRBV5-1 to TRBJ1-5; D gene unclear. Germline assignment: CDR1 SGHRS and CDR2 YFSETQ. This CDR3 has 15 amino acids. V gave up 0 bases and J gave up 1 base, with 8 bases separating them. The CDR3 nucleotides are TGCGCCAGCAGCTTGGACGGAGTCAGCAATCAGCCCCAGCATTTT. It is translated as CASSLDGVSNQPQHF.